The 5 T cell receptor beta chains presented below share a single source sample, sequenced in a study of spatial heterogeneity in lung cancer. The time point: sample taken at primary tumor resection. Extraction of whole RNA from tumor, nontumor lung or frozen PBMC preceded unsorted sequencing. A single record per CDR3 protein comes from TCRdb applying MiXCR to the 5' RACE reads. The data contain about 95,000 distinct CDR3 sequences, approximately 8.2% of them singletons. Material: PBMCs, obtained at surgery. Source of these receptors: a male donor with early-stage non-small cell lung cancer.

This clonotype showed up many times. J is TRBJ2-1 and V is TRBV29-1; TRBD1 agrees at 9 bases. The length of the CDR3 is 16 residues. The germline V gene encodes CDR1 SQVTM and CDR2 ANQGSEA. Trimming removed 7 bases from V and 2 bases from J; junction bases left unmatched: 12. The DNA for the CDR3 is TGCAGCGCACCTACCGGGACAGGGAAACCCTACAATGAGCAGTTCTTC. Protein sequence: CSAPTGTGKPYNEQFF.

The chain carries TRBV29-1 and TRBJ1-4, with TRBD1 identical over 7 bases. With 4 bases clipped from V and 5 bases from J, the junction kept 7 bases outside the gene matches. This CDR3 comprises 14 residues. Looked up from germline, CDR1 is SQVTM and CDR2 is ANQGSEA. The CDR3 DNA sequence: TGCAGCGTTGGAAAGGGACAGTCAAATGAAAAACTGTTTTTT. Encoded protein: CSVGKGQSNEKLFF.

This clonotype came up many times. The V call is TRBV29-1, the J call TRBJ2-7; D might be TRBD1 (6 bases). This CDR3 has 15 amino acids. Germline CDR1 reads SQVTM; CDR2 reads ANQGSEA. The V end was cut by 1 base, the J end by 1 base, with 14 bases between. The CDR3 DNA reads TGCAGCGTTGAAGCCCCTAGAGGGGGTTCCTACGAGCAGTACTTC. Translating it yields CSVEAPRGGSYEQYF.

This chain connects TRBV9 to TRBJ2-5; 11 nucleotides agree with TRBD1. This CDR3 has 16 residues. V lost 4 bases to trimming and J lost 5 bases; unmatched junction nucleotides: 10. Germline assignment: CDR1 SGDLS and CDR2 YYNGEE. The CDR3 here is CASSLPGQGGEETQYF. DNA of the CDR3: TGTGCCAGCAGCTTGCCGGGACAGGGGGGCGAGGAGACCCAGTACTTC.

This clonotype was counted many times. This chain uses TRBV6-5 with TRBJ2-3; D is unresolved. This CDR3 is 13 amino acids long. The V gene's germline CDR1 is MNHEY and CDR2 SVGAGI. Between the trimmed V and J ends, which lost 5 bases and 5 bases, there was a span of 11 bases. CDR3 sequence reads: CASSVQPEDTQYF. DNA for the CDR3: TGTGCCAGCAGTGTCCAACCGGAAGATACGCAGTATTTT.